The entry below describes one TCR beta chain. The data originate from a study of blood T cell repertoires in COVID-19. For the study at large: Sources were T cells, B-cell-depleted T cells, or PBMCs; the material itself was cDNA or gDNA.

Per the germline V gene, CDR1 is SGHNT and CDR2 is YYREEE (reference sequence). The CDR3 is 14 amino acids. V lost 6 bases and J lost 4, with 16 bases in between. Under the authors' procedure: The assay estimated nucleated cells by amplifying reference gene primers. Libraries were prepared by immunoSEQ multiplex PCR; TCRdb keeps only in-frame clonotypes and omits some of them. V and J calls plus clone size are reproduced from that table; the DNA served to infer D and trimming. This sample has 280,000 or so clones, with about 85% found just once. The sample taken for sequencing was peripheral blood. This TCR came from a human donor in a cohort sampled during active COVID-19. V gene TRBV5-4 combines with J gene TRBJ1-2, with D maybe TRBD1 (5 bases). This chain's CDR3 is CASNPEGFPYGYTF. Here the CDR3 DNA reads TGTGCCAGCAACCCGGAGGGGTTTCCCTATGGCTACACCTTC.